Included here is one T cell receptor (beta chain) sequence, with context. The antigen is not known. The CDR3 runs 13 residues. Germline V gene lookup returns CDR1 SGHDT and CDR2 YYEEEE. J was trimmed by 8 bases and V by 4 bases; bases with no gene match: 4. This sample was taken from a study of cytomegalovirus exposure and HLA in healthy donors. Turning to the study itself: The 130 or so validation repertoires, a later analysis reported, used the same platform as the approximately 630 first-cohort repertoires. Study outcomes and limitations: In the 95 to 150 validation repertoires, approximately 94% of cluster scores exceeded 0, per a later analysis.

Produced via immunoSEQ multiplex PCR; TCRdb's table is partial and in-frame only. The sample has 150,000 to 200,000 clones; around nine tenths are singletons. The chain carries TRBV5-6 and TRBJ2-1, with 9 bases aligning to TRBD1. Material: PBMCs. The TCR sequence derives from a man under 40 in good health and CMV-seropositive. CDR3 DNA: TGTGCCAGCAGCAGGACAGGGGTGGATGAGCAGTTCTTC. Protein: CASSRTGVDEQFF.